Below, 22 T cell receptor beta chains from the same sample are listed, as sequenced in a study of Ad26.COV2.S vaccination and SARS-CoV-2 variants (dated by TCRdb to the early 2020s). Libraries came from the immunoSEQ multiplex PCR assay. The immuneACCESS repertoire file appears here via TCRdb, limited to in-frame rearrangements. These files lack a portion of the clones; in checked studies, under half of the deficit traces to unresolved V genes, and the cause of the others is not known. The sample includes some 300,000 clones, with 85% observed a single time. 2.1% of the sample is held by the ten biggest clonotypes. In the paper's terms, the treatment or condition label means: some 19 received Ad26.COV2.S at low or high dose, single or two shots; several received placebo; per-sample allocation not given. For vaccine and placebo recipients, repertoires were sequenced using samples collected on day 63 after the first injection.

The material was peripheral blood, obtained in a trial of Ad26.COV2.S vaccine versus placebo. Receptors originate from a person aged 18-60 years who received the Ad26.COV2.S COVID-19 vaccine or a placebo.

As concerns this clone: This specimen includes other DNA sequences encoding the same CDR3. The rearrangement links TRBV5-4 to TRBJ2-3; D is unclear. CDR3 length: 13 amino acids. The germline CDR1 and CDR2 sequences are SGHNT and YYREEE (reference sequence). V lost 1 base, J lost 4 bases, and 7 bases lay in between. CDR3 nucleotides: TGTGCCAGCAGCTTGCAAGGGCCAGATACGCAGTATTTT. Its translation is CASSLQGPDTQYF.

The CDR3 spells CASSPGRFIGTGELFF. DNA of the CDR3: TGTGCCAGCAGTCCCGGACGGTTTATAGGTACCGGGGAGCTGTTTTTT. V and J are TRBV7-3 and TRBJ2-2, with no clear D. The CDR3 has 16 amino acids. Trimming pared 6 bases from V and 5 bases from J, leaving 19 bases between. Germline values: CDR1 SGHTA, CDR2 FQGTGA.

This clone was detected only a few times. The CDR3: CASSHGTDDYEQYF. CDR3 nucleotide sequence: TGCGCCAGCAGCCACGGGACGGATGACTACGAGCAGTACTTC. This chain links TRBV5-1 with TRBJ2-7; the D gene could be TRBD1 or TRBD2 (5 bases each). The CDR3 extends over 14 amino acids. Germline V lookup: CDR1 SGHRS, CDR2 YFSETQ. V was shortened by 4 bases and J by 3 bases, with 14 bases between the two germline ends. The variable domain in full, completed from reference TRBV5-1 and TRBJ2-7, reads KAGVTQTPRYLIKTRGQQVTLSCSPISGHRSVSWYQQTPGQGLQFLFEYFSETQRNKGNFPGRFSGRQFSNSRSEMNVSTLELGDSALYLCASSHGTDDYEQYFGPGTRLTVT.

In DNA, the CDR3 is TGCGCCAGCAGCTCTCCGGAGAGCGCAGATACGCAGTATTTT. This codes for CASSSPESADTQYF. The chain links TRBV5-1 to TRBJ2-3; D not certain. The ends were cut back, 3 bases at V and 4 bases at J, with 12 bases in the middle. Germline-derived CDR1 and CDR2 are SGHRS and YFSETQ. The CDR3 is 14 residues long.

The genes are TRBV4-2 and TRBJ2-1, with 7 positions matching TRBD1. With V trimmed by 1 base and J by 9 bases, 12 bases remained unmatched. The CDR3 consists of 16 residues. Germline assignment: CDR1 LGHNA and CDR2 YNFKEQ. The CDR3 coding sequence is TGTGCCAGCAGCCAAGGCGAGGGGGCCCTTGATGGTGAGCAGTTCTTC. This encodes CASSQGEGALDGEQFF.

The table lists this clone with a few counts. The chain has TRBV27 and TRBJ2-2; D is ambiguous. Germline values: CDR1 MNHEY, CDR2 SMNVEV (reference sequence). V lost 4 bases to trimming and J lost 0 bases, with 15 bases between them. This CDR3 has 17 amino acids. The CDR3 loop is CASSWFVGPANTGELFF. In nucleotides, the CDR3 is TGTGCCAGCAGTTGGTTCGTCGGCCCCGCGAACACCGGGGAGCTGTTTTTT.

As concerns this clone: Other DNA sequences in this specimen translate into the identical CDR3. The rearrangement uses TRBV9 and TRBJ2-3; D remains ambiguous. The CDR3 totals 12 residues. Germline assignment: CDR1 SGDLS and CDR2 YYNGEE. Trimming removed 0 bases from V and 5 bases from J, with 4 bases in between. The CDR3 loop is CASSVGLDTQYF. The CDR3 DNA reads as TGTGCCAGCAGCGTAGGGTTAGATACGCAGTATTTT.

The J gene is TRBJ1-1, the V gene TRBV27; TRBD1 might be the D (5 bases). The CDR3 consists of 15 residues. V was trimmed by 3 bases and J by 5 bases, leaving 16 bases between them. Germline V gene lookup returns CDR1 MNHEY and CDR2 SMNVEV (reference sequence). The CDR3 loop reads CASSLFGGGETEAFF. DNA of the CDR3: TGTGCCAGCAGTTTGTTCGGGGGAGGGGAGACTGAAGCTTTCTTT.

The genes are TRBV9 and TRBJ2-1; 8 bases are a match to TRBD1. CDR3 length: 15 residues. Germline assignment: CDR1 SGDLS and CDR2 YYNGEE. V lost 0 bases to trimming and J lost 10 bases; unmatched junction nucleotides: 9. The CDR3 DNA reads as TGTGCCAGCAGCGTAGCTAGCCTACGGACAGGGGAGCAGTTCTTC. It encodes CASSVASLRTGEQFF.

CDR3: CASSPRSGARTDTQYF. For the CDR3, the DNA is TGTGCCAGCAGCCCTAGATCCGGGGCCAGGACAGATACGCAGTATTTT. The chain has TRBV9 and TRBJ2-3; perhaps D is TRBD1 or TRBD2 (5 bases each). CDR3 length equals 16 residues. Trimming pared 4 bases from V and 3 bases from J, leaving 18 bases between. From germline, CDR1 is SGDLS and CDR2 YYNGEE.

This chain uses TRBV10-3 with TRBJ2-1; weak D call: TRBD1 (7 bases). Germline CDR1 is ENHRY and CDR2 is SYGVKD. The V end lost 7 bases, the J end lost 3 bases, and 19 bases lay between the germline ends. This CDR3 is built from 16 residues. The CDR3 sequence is CAIMTAGGNIYNEQFF. In nucleotides, the CDR3 is TGTGCCATCATGACGGCAGGGGGGAATATCTACAATGAGCAGTTCTTC.

The chain is built from TRBV5-1 and TRBJ1-1; D unresolved. The CDR3 runs to 14 residues. The ends were cut back, 4 bases at V and 4 bases at J, with 14 bases in the middle. The V gene's germline CDR1 is SGHRS and CDR2 YFSETQ. The DNA for the CDR3 is TGCGCCAGCAGCCCAGAGTATGGGGTCACTGAAGCTTTCTTT. It encodes CASSPEYGVTEAFF.

The chain has TRBV11-2 and TRBJ2-5, with 7 bases that match TRBD2. V trimming: 1 base; J trimming: 2 bases; junction bases outside the gene matches: 7. The V gene's germline CDR1 is SGHAT and CDR2 FQNNGV. The CDR3 has 16 residues. The CDR3 protein is CASSLGGGGKQETQYF. As DNA, the CDR3 is TGTGCCAGCAGCTTAGGTGGGGGGGGTAAGCAAGAGACCCAGTACTTC.

The chain is built from TRBV30 and TRBJ1-2, with 10 bases fitting TRBD1. V gave up 0 bases and J gave up 4 bases; unmatched junction bases: 5. There are 15 residues in the CDR3. CDR1 is GTSNPN and CDR2 is SVGIG in the germline V gene (reference sequence). The CDR3 DNA reads as TGTGCCTGGAGTGTACCCGGGACAGGGGTCTATGGCTACACCTTC. It codes for CAWSVPGTGVYGYTF.

The chain carries TRBV4-2 and TRBJ2-3, with TRBD2 matching over 8 bases. CDR3 length: 16 amino acids. The V segment lost 1 base and the J segment 4 bases; nucleotides outside the gene matches: 7. The germline gives CDR1 LGHNA, CDR2 YNFKEQ. Here the CDR3 reads CASSQAAGDPSDTQYF. In nucleotides, the CDR3 is TGTGCCAGCAGCCAAGCAGCGGGGGACCCGTCAGATACGCAGTATTTT.

The table lists this clone with a count of one. The CDR3 coding sequence is TGTGCCTGGAGTGAAGGCGTGGAGGGCAGGGACGGCTACACCTTC. Its translation is CAWSEGVEGRDGYTF. The chain couples TRBV30 to TRBJ1-2, with D possibly matching TRBD1 (5 bases). CDR3 length equals 15 residues. Per germline, CDR1 GTSNPN and CDR2 SVGIG (reference sequence). V gave up 1 base and J gave up 8 bases, with 20 bases separating them.

The chain recombines TRBV5-6 with TRBJ2-4; TRBD2 agrees at 9 bases. The germline CDR1 and CDR2 sequences are SGHDT and YYEEEE. The trim removed 3 bases at V and 10 bases at J, leaving 8 bases unmatched. The CDR3 runs 14 residues. CDR3 protein: CASSYLGTSIIQYF. The CDR3 coding sequence is TGTGCCAGCAGCTATCTAGGGACTAGCATTATTCAGTACTTC.

This clone was recorded only once. J is TRBJ1-2 and V is TRBV6-2 or TRBV6-3; 9 bases are shared with TRBD1. Per germline, CDR1 MNHEY and CDR2 SVGEGT. Germline trimming cut 5 bases from V and 5 bases from J; bases unmatched to any gene: 3. This CDR3 region has 13 residues. Here the CDR3 DNA reads TGTGCCAGCAGTCCGACAGGGGGATATGGCTACACCTTC. Protein product: CASSPTGGYGYTF.

In its sample, this clone was seen a few times. The chain recombines TRBV20-1 with TRBJ1-6; unclear D gene. The ends were cut back, 5 bases at V and 10 bases at J, with 9 bases in the middle. CDR1 and CDR2 from the germline V gene are DFQATT and SNEGSKA (reference sequence). The CDR3 spans 11 residues. The CDR3 loop reads CSAPNASPLHF. The CDR3 region has the DNA TGCAGTGCTCCGAACGCCTCACCCCTCCACTTT.

This clone was observed once. The rearrangement uses TRBV4-2 and TRBJ2-3; D is perhaps TRBD1 or TRBD2 (6 bases each). The CDR3 length is 16 residues. Germline values: CDR1 LGHNA, CDR2 YNFKEQ. With 1 base removed from V and 2 bases from J, the gap between germline ends came to 13 bases. CDR3 residues: CASSQGIGGDTDTQYF. For the CDR3, the DNA is TGTGCCAGCAGCCAAGGTATCGGGGGCGACACAGATACGCAGTATTTT.

The chain links TRBV2 to TRBJ1-3; possibly TRBD1 for D (5 bases). The CDR3 has 14 residues. CDR1 SNHLY and CDR2 FYNNEI come from the germline V gene. V lost 3 bases to trimming and J lost 2 bases, with 8 bases between them. CDR3 sequence reads: CASSDDSPGNTIYF. The CDR3 DNA sequence: TGTGCCAGCAGTGACGACAGTCCTGGAAACACCATATATTTT. The complete variable domain, with remaining parts taken from reference TRBV2 and TRBJ1-3, reads EPEVTQTPSHQVTQMGQEVILRCVPISNHLYFYWYRQILGQKVEFLVSFYNNEISEKSEIFDDQFSVERPDGSNFTLKIRSTKLEDSAMYFCASSDDSPGNTIYFGEGSWLTVV.

This clone is a singleton in its sample. The genes are TRBV30 and TRBJ2-3; D call uncertain. This CDR3 is 19 amino acids long. Germline CDR1 GTSNPN, CDR2 SVGIG (reference sequence). Trimming shortened V by 1 base and J by 0 bases, and 23 bases separated the two germline ends. CDR3 residues: CAWSAPLLPRSPSTDTQYF. The CDR3 DNA follows: TGTGCCTGGAGTGCTCCCTTGCTCCCACGGAGCCCTAGCACAGATACGCAGTATTTT.